Each of the 18 T cell receptor beta chains below was sequenced from the same sample in a study of blood T cell repertoires in COVID-19. Assay used: immunoSEQ multiplex PCR; TCRdb lists only in-frame clones, some missing. Of 200,000 to 250,000 clones in the sample, just over 85% are singletons; the top ten hold 3.8%. Sequencing was performed on PBMCs or T cells enriched from blood (not recorded which). Receptors were obtained from a woman aged 40 to 49 with acute COVID-19.

This chain uses TRBV28 with TRBJ1-5; D may be TRBD1 (5 bases). Trimming shortened V by 5 bases and J by 1 base, and 15 bases separated the two germline ends. CDR1 is MDHEN and CDR2 is SYDVKM in the germline V gene. The CDR3 spans 16 residues. For the CDR3, the DNA is TGTGCCAGCAGTCCCCGCCCTCGGGGGAGCAATCAGCCCCAGCATTTT. Its translation is CASSPRPRGSNQPQHF.

The chain recombines TRBV28 with TRBJ1-1, with unresolved D. The CDR3 sequence is 14 residues long. Trimming shortened V by 2 bases and J by 1 base, and 8 bases separated the two germline ends. Germline CDR1 and CDR2: MDHEN and SYDVKM. This CDR3 reads CASSLLPGNTEAFF. The CDR3 bases are TGTGCCAGCAGTTTACTCCCGGGGAACACTGAAGCTTTCTTT. Full variable domain (outside the CDR3, taken from reference TRBV28 and TRBJ1-1): DVKVTQSSRYLVKRTGEKVFLECVQDMDHENMFWYRQDPGLGLRLIYFSYDVKMKEKGDIPEGYSVSREKKERFSLILESASTNQTSMYLCASSLLPGNTEAFFGQGTRLTVV.

The chain carries TRBV27 and TRBJ2-1; weak D call: TRBD2 (7 bases). Per germline, CDR1 MNHEY and CDR2 SMNVEV (reference sequence). Trimming took off 2 bases at V and 5 bases at J, with 13 bases between the two ends. The CDR3 extends over 15 amino acids. As DNA, the CDR3 is TGTGCCAGCAGTTTAAGCGGGACATTTAACAATGAGCAGTTCTTC. Translation gives CASSLSGTFNNEQFF.

This clone came up once. The chain joins TRBV15 to TRBJ1-6, with D perhaps matching TRBD1 (6 bases). CDR3 length: 15 residues. Germline V gives CDR1 LNHNV, CDR2 YYDKDF (reference sequence). The V gene lost 0 bases and the J gene lost 7 bases, with 10 bases spanning the gap. The CDR3: CATSRDPTGNSPLHF. CDR3 DNA: TGTGCCACCAGCAGAGATCCCACAGGGAATTCACCCCTCCACTTT.

The chain carries TRBV21-1 and TRBJ2-2; TRBD1, the table's D call, lacks a check against the DNA. TRBV21-1 is an annotated pseudogene. There are 14 residues in the CDR3. Written as DNA, the CDR3 is TGTGCCAGCAGCCACCGGGACAGGTCCGGGGAGCTGTTTTTT. Translated, it gives CASSHRDRSGELFF.

V and J are TRBV7-6 and TRBJ2-7, with TRBD2 matching over 7 bases. Trimming at V came to 1 base and at J to 1 base, leaving 4 bases not matched to a gene. The CDR3 consists of 15 residues. Germline CDR1 SGHVS, CDR2 FNYEAQ. The CDR3 is CASSLDTSESYEQYF. CDR3 nucleotide sequence: TGTGCCAGCAGCTTAGATACTAGCGAGTCCTACGAGCAGTACTTC.

This chain connects TRBV30 to TRBJ2-5, with D possibly TRBD2 on 6 matching bases. This CDR3 is built from 14 residues. The germline V and J ends were trimmed by 4 bases and 5 bases, with 17 bases remaining between them. Germline CDR1 is GTSNPN and CDR2 is SVGIG (reference sequence). CDR3 in amino acids: CAWMRLKRVETQYF. Written as DNA, the CDR3 is TGTGCCTGGATGCGGTTGAAGCGGGTGGAGACCCAGTACTTC.

The chain employs TRBV15 and TRBJ1-3; TRBD1 agrees at 11 bases. The CDR3 runs 15 residues. Germline CDR1 and CDR2: LNHNV and YYDKDF (reference sequence). Trimming took 9 bases from V and 2 from J; bases not matched to a gene: 6. Here the CDR3 DNA reads TGTGCCACTACGCGGGACAGGGGGGCTGGAAACACCATATATTTT. It encodes CATTRDRGAGNTIYF.

This chain joins TRBV11-2 and TRBJ2-5, with 7 bases fitting TRBD2. The V segment lost 7 bases and the J segment 1 base; nucleotides outside the gene matches: 3. Germline V CDR1 and CDR2: SGHAT, FQNNGV. CDR3 size: 13 residues. Written as DNA, the CDR3 is TGTGCCAGCAAACGCGGGAGCCAAGAGACCCAGTACTTC. Translation gives CASKRGSQETQYF. Drawing the rest from reference TRBV11-2 and TRBJ2-5, the complete variable domain is EAGVAQSPRYKIIEKRQSVAFWCNPISGHATLYWYQQILGQGPKLLIQFQNNGVVDDSQLPKDRFSAERLKGVDSTLKIQPAKLEDSAVYLCASKRGSQETQYFGPGTRLLVL.

The rearrangement links TRBV19 to TRBJ2-1; TRBD2 matches at 9 bases. This CDR3 has 16 amino acids. Germline V gene data show CDR1 as LNHDA and CDR2 as SQIVND (reference sequence). The trim removed 7 bases at V and 8 bases at J, leaving 15 bases unmatched. The CDR3: CASKVSGPSGKDEQFF. For the CDR3, the DNA is TGTGCCAGTAAAGTGTCAGGGCCTAGCGGGAAAGATGAGCAGTTCTTC.

The chain is built from TRBV21-1 and TRBJ2-1; whether TRBD2, the table's D call, matches the DNA was not checked. TRBV21-1 is a pseudogene locus. The CDR3 is made up of 16 amino acids. The CDR3 loop reads CASSKNSGNGNNEQFF. DNA of the CDR3: TGTGCCAGCAGCAAAAATAGCGGGAACGGGAACAATGAGCAGTTCTTC.

The chain uses TRBV19 and TRBJ2-7; tentatively, D is TRBD1 (6 bases). V was pared by 3 bases and J by 3 bases, with 12 bases between. The CDR3 loop spans 14 amino acids. The germline gives CDR1 LNHDA, CDR2 SQIVND (reference sequence). CDR3: CASSIGQIHYEQYF. The CDR3 region has the DNA TGTGCCAGTAGTATTGGACAGATCCACTACGAGCAGTACTTC.

The J gene is TRBJ1-5, the V gene TRBV30; 7 bases map to TRBD1. The V gene's germline CDR1 is GTSNPN and CDR2 SVGIG (reference sequence). The CDR3 consists of 14 residues. The V segment lost 2 bases and the J segment 2 bases; nucleotides outside the gene matches: 3. The CDR3 nucleotides read TGTGCCTGGAGTTACAGGGGAGGCAATCAGCCCCAGCATTTT. Translating it yields CAWSYRGGNQPQHF.

This clone was found once. The chain recombines TRBV18 with TRBJ1-1; tentatively, D is TRBD1 (5 bases). The germline V and J ends were trimmed by 1 base and 6 bases, with 18 bases remaining between them. Germline V gives CDR1 KGHSH, CDR2 LQKENI. The length of the CDR3 is 16 residues. The CDR3 sequence is CASSPQAGTLSPEAFF. The CDR3 bases are TGTGCCAGCTCACCACAGGCGGGGACCCTCTCGCCTGAAGCTTTCTTT.

This clone has at least ten counts. This rearrangement joins TRBV7-9 to TRBJ2-5, with D hard to call. Germline lookup yields CDR1 SEHNR and CDR2 FQNEAQ (reference sequence). Trimming left V 5 bases short and J 5 bases short, with 15 bases between. There are 14 residues in the CDR3. CDR3 coding DNA: TGTGCCAGCAGCCCGAAGCCGGGTGGGGAGACCCAGTACTTC. Translating it yields CASSPKPGGETQYF.

This clone was counted once. The chain combines TRBV9 with TRBJ1-1, with TRBD1 as a possible D gene (5 bases). V lost 3 bases to trimming and J lost 5 bases, with 8 bases between them. CDR3 length: 12 residues. Germline values: CDR1 SGDLS, CDR2 YYNGEE. The CDR3 DNA reads as TGTGCCAGCAGCGCGCAGGGTACTGAAGCTTTCTTT. Protein sequence: CASSAQGTEAFF.

This clone was found once. This chain uses TRBV27 with TRBJ2-7, with a tentative D call TRBD1 (6 bases). V was shortened by 3 bases and J by 3 bases, with 12 bases between the two germline ends. The CDR3 is made up of 14 amino acids. Germline values: CDR1 MNHEY, CDR2 SMNVEV (reference sequence). The CDR3 nucleotides are TGTGCCAGCAGTTTGAGCCAGGGGTTCTACGAGCAGTACTTC. As protein: CASSLSQGFYEQYF.

J is TRBJ1-1 and V is TRBV5-4; 8 nucleotides align to TRBD1. Germline CDR1 and CDR2: SGHNT and YYREEE (reference sequence). V lost 6 bases to trimming and J lost 2 bases; unmatched junction nucleotides: 15. This CDR3 is built from 17 residues. The CDR3 coding sequence is TGTGCCAGCAACGTATCTTGGGACAGGAAAAGAAACACTGAAGCTTTCTTT. It encodes CASNVSWDRKRNTEAFF.